Detailed here is one TCR beta chain. The record originates from a study of blood T cell repertoires in COVID-19. Sequencing used immunoSEQ multiplex PCR; TCRdb keeps in-frame clones, though not all of them. The table shows about 220,000 clones, with about four fifths occurring only once. V lost 4 bases and J 8 bases, leaving 17 bases between the germline ends. CDR3 length equals 14 residues. From germline, CDR1 is LNHDA and CDR2 SQIVND (reference sequence). Sequences were obtained from peripheral blood. This sequence joins TRBV19 and TRBJ1-1; the D gene is possibly TRBD1 (5 bases). The TCR was taken from a woman aged 80 or over with acute or convalescent COVID-19. The CDR3 loop is CASSTPGGPIEAFF. For the CDR3, the DNA is TGTGCCAGTAGTACCCCGGGGGGACCCATAGAAGCTTTCTTT.